Here is one T cell receptor beta chain with its context. The antigen remains unidentified. Germline V gives CDR1 GTSNPN, CDR2 SVGIG (reference sequence). The CDR3 totals 13 residues. Trimming took 0 bases from V and 8 from J, leaving 11 bases between them. This sample was included in a study of OX40 agonist ivuxolimab in advanced cancers. Study context: Partial responses were observed in three patients, of whom one had hepatocellular carcinoma and two had cutaneous melanoma. Regarding the study as a whole: On average, a greater number of expanded clones characterised CD8+ T cells relative to CD4+.

Patients were ineligible given autoimmune disease history or systemic immunosuppression. Libraries were prepared by immunoSEQ multiplex PCR; TCRdb keeps only in-frame clonotypes and omits some of them. The table lists 36,000 or so clones, around 77% of them singletons. This chain links TRBV30 with TRBJ2-1; tentative D call: TRBD2 (5 bases). Sequenced here: CD4+ or CD8+ T cells sorted from blood, sampled in a trial of the OX40 agonist ivuxolimab. This TCR was sampled from an adult with an advanced solid tumor such as melanoma, head and neck, liver or kidney cancer. The CDR3: CAWSVSSSHEQFF. In DNA, the CDR3 is TGTGCCTGGAGTGTATCTAGCTCCCATGAGCAGTTCTTC.